The source of this T cell receptor beta chain is a study of T cells in Graves' hyperthyroidism and ophthalmopathy (dated by TCRdb to the late 2010s). Context from the whole study: Peripheral blood was sampled at the time of initial diagnosis, prior to any treatment. Thyroid tissue and blood T-cell repertoires from over 5 Graves' hyperthyroidism patients were also compared in the study. A discovery cohort of around 98 patients, 43 with Graves' ophthalmopathy and under 60 with stable Graves' hyperthyroidism, was used to find distinguishing TCR V-J signatures. After sampling, hyperthyroidism patients received methimazole starting at 30 mg daily, and ophthalmopathy patients received high-dose intravenous methylprednisolone. For training and testing, the roughly 93 patients in the discovery cohort were randomly divided in a 7:3 ratio. The paper describes TCR Vbeta CDR3 sequencing of about 140 peripheral blood samples, made up of 43 ophthalmopathy patients, roughly 80 hyperthyroidism patients and roughly 17 progressor patients. Prospective prediction of ophthalmopathy was tested in an independent validation cohort consisting of under 20 hyperthyroidism patients and 15 to 17 patients who later progressed to ophthalmopathy.

Hyperthyroidism patients were newly diagnosed, with disease duration under 2 months, and aged 18 to 65 years. The study excluded patients with uncontrolled infections, other autoimmune diseases, pregnancy or lactation. Diagnoses were established on the basis of clinical symptoms, serum thyroxine and TRAb, thyroid ultrasound, and orbital computed tomography. Blood from progressor patients was collected at the time of first diagnosis with hyperthyroidism, before any ophthalmopathy symptoms had appeared. PBMCs were separated from roughly 10 ml of fresh peripheral blood using Ficoll-Paque density gradient centrifugation. Progressor patients were initially diagnosed with Graves' hyperthyroidism and developed ophthalmopathy during follow-up. Total RNA was extracted with Trizol reagent, and quality was checked on an Agilent 2100 Bioanalyzer. V drops 10 bases and J drops 6 bases, leaving 22 bases in between. CDR1 and CDR2 are drawn from the germline V gene (reference sequence): LNHDA, SQIVND. The CDR3 spans 15 residues, from the cysteine through the phenylalanine. Of the read, only the CDR3 DNA is kept; its 45 bases are in frame from base 1.

What the study reported, not specific to this receptor: In cross-validation, a model built on a 13 V-J signature told ophthalmopathy apart from stable hyperthyroidism with under 90% sensitivity and around 81% specificity, and in testing the same model reached 80%/75%. In validation, the model predicted progression to ophthalmopathy a median of approximately 6.6 months before onset, with over 55% sensitivity and 72.22% specificity. No statistical method was used to set the sample size in advance, and investigators knew the group allocation. Blood samples also contained most of the expanded thyroid clonotypes (frequency above 0.001), which suggests that blood repertoires may reflect thyroid immune responses.

Turning to this clonotype: This clone's antigen is unknown. Base qualities are not recorded, but no much larger clone differs from it by a single base.

TCR beta CDR3 regions were amplified from RNA transcripts. For the first round of RT-PCR on the TCR CDR3, the HTBI primer set was used together with the Qiagen OneStep RT-PCR kit. Libraries were constructed in a second round of multiplex PCR, after which size selection and purification were performed. Libraries were sequenced paired-end with 100 bp reads on an Illumina HiSeq2000. The study's own analysis went as follows. SOAPnuke was used to process the raw data, throwing out any read that contained adapters or uncalled bases, had a mean Phred below 15, or lacked an exact constant-primer or identifier match. High-quality paired reads were merged with COPE v1.2.5, and unique nucleotide sequences were defined as clonotypes. MiTCR v1.1 was used to align clonotypes to the IMGT TRBV, TRBD and TRBJ reference segments. The analysis included only V-J combinations with a frequency above 0.0001, which together covered more than 99% of the repertoires. A TCS score was defined as the ratio of F50 (clonal expansion) to E x V (chaos), with BLOSUM62-based TCRdist applied between CDR3 peptides within each V-J. Welch's t-statistics and random forest reduced just over 500 V-J features to 13, which were used in a naive Bayes classifier (R e1071). In-frame beta chains were kept once TCRdb had trimmed the public reads at Q25 with fastp and called clones with MiXCR. A single entry per CDR3 protein holds the most common genes and DNA from its merged rows. None of the V and J calls come from the authors' own analysis; TCRdb made them. This sample comprises about 290,000 distinct CDR3 sequences, 13% of them detected only once. Of the sample, more than 7.5% falls within the top ten clones.

The receptor was derived from a woman in her twenties or thirties with Graves' hyperthyroidism that later progressed to Graves' ophthalmopathy. The sample consisted of blood. The chain is made from TRBV19 and TRBJ1-5; the D gene is perhaps TRBD1, on 5 matching bases. At the DNA level, the sequence is TGTGCCACTGTCCCAGTGAGGGGCTCGGTTCAGCCCCAGCATTTT. Its product reads: CATVPVRGSVQPQHF.